This is a list of T cell receptor beta chains from one sample in a study of cytomegalovirus exposure and HLA in healthy donors. Generated by immunoSEQ multiplex PCR, the TCRdb table keeps only in-frame clones and is missing some. The sample contains 190,000 or so clones, around four fifths of which appear only once. The sequencing input was PBMCs. The receptor source for this set is a woman between 45 and 65 years old in good health and CMV-seropositive. The CDR3 runs from the conserved cysteine through the conserved F or W. Each record gives: D gene, CDR3 length, V gene, J gene, clone size, CDR3 protein, CDR3 DNA. The D gene is left open where the match is weak. Clone size appears in some rows only: once, few, many, or a class for an expanded clone.

>TRBD2|14|TRBV7-9|TRBJ2-2|NA
CASSLAGGTGELFF
TGTGCCAGCAGCCTGGCGGGGGGCACCGGGGAGCTGTTTTTT
>NA|15|TRBV27|TRBJ1-1|NA
CASSFAGFQNTEAFF
TGTGCCAGCAGTTTCGCCGGTTTTCAGAACACTGAAGCTTTCTTT
>TRBD2|15|TRBV13|TRBJ2-2|NA
CASSPSGGANGELFF
TGTGCCAGCAGCCCTAGCGGGGGGGCAAACGGGGAGCTGTTTTTT
>NA|16|TRBV19|TRBJ1-5|NA
CASSPGWGGLGQPQHF
TGTGCCAGTAGCCCCGGTTGGGGGGGTTTGGGCCAGCCCCAGCATTTT
>NA|14|TRBV2|TRBJ2-2|NA
CASGDTGNTGELFF
TGTGCCAGCGGGGACACCGGAAACACCGGGGAGCTGTTTTTT
>TRBD1|19|TRBV23-1|TRBJ1-6|once
CASSPRDRTLRLNNSPLHF
TGCGCCAGCAGTCCAAGGGACAGGACTCTACGTTTGAATAATTCACCCCTCCACTTT
>NA|15|TRBV4-1|TRBJ1-5|NA
CASSYRSGGHQPQHF
TGCGCCAGCAGCTACCGGTCGGGGGGCCATCAGCCCCAGCATTTT
>TRBD1|20|TRBV5-5|TRBJ1-2|NA
CASSWTGRIDEPRANYGYTF
TGTGCCAGCAGCTGGACAGGGAGGATAGATGAACCCAGAGCTAACTATGGCTACACCTTC
>TRBD1|15|TRBV6-6|TRBJ2-7|NA
CASNYGSGGAYEQYF
TGTGCCAGCAACTACGGGTCAGGGGGCGCGTACGAGCAGTACTTC
>TRBD1|14|TRBV15|TRBJ2-7|NA
CATSRDRAAGEQYF
TGTGCCACCAGCAGGGACAGGGCCGCGGGGGAGCAGTACTTC
>NA|15|TRBV5-4|TRBJ2-5|NA
CASKSGEGGQETQYF
TGTGCCAGCAAGTCAGGGGAAGGTGGGCAAGAGACCCAGTACTTC
>TRBD1|16|TRBV28|TRBJ2-3|NA
CASRPSWDRGTDTQYF
TGTGCCAGCAGACCTTCGTGGGACAGGGGTACAGATACGCAGTATTTT
>TRBD1|16|TRBV27|TRBJ1-6|NA
CASSWDRASYNSPLHF
TGTGCCAGCAGCTGGGACAGGGCCTCCTATAATTCACCCCTCCACTTT
>TRBD1|16|TRBV7-9|TRBJ1-2|once
CASSPHHQGAVYGYTF
TGTGCCAGCAGCCCACATCACCAGGGGGCGGTCTATGGCTACACCTTC
>NA|14|TRBV30|TRBJ1-2|NA
CAWSGQLFSYGYTF
TGTGCCTGGAGTGGCCAACTCTTCTCCTATGGCTACACCTTC
>TRBD2|13|TRBV7-6|TRBJ2-5|NA
CASRAGNQETQYF
TGTGCCAGTAGAGCGGGGAACCAAGAGACCCAGTACTTC
>NA|13|TRBV28|TRBJ1-1|NA
CASSSRTNTEAFF
TGTGCCAGCAGTTCGCGCACGAACACTGAAGCTTTCTTT
>NA|15|TRBV6-1|TRBJ1-5|NA
CASSEAGGMVQPQHF
TGTGCCAGCAGTGAAGCTGGGGGGATGGTTCAGCCCCAGCATTTT
>NA|15|TRBV28|TRBJ1-2|NA
CASSLGGRLGYGYTF
TGTGCCAGCAGTTTAGGGGGCAGATTGGGCTATGGCTACACCTTC
>NA|14|TRBV19|TRBJ2-7|NA
CASSIPGRSYEQYF
TGTGCCAGTAGTATACCAGGCAGATCCTACGAGCAGTACTTC
>TRBD1|16|TRBV4-1|TRBJ2-1|NA
CASSQESQGASNEQFF
TGCGCCAGCAGCCAAGAAAGTCAGGGGGCATCAAATGAGCAGTTCTTC
>TRBD1|15|TRBV5-5|TRBJ1-1|NA
CASSLVGTGSQGAFF
TGTGCCAGCAGCTTGGTCGGGACAGGGTCGCAGGGAGCTTTCTTT